Here is one T cell receptor beta chain with its context. Antigen unknown. Measured with immunoSEQ multiplex PCR; TCRdb has only the in-frame clones, and not every one. This table has 2.3 million or so clones, approximately 93% appearing once. This record belongs to a study of shared clonotypes between healthy human individuals. Study-wide points: Lower generation probabilities were found for non-shared clonotypes than for those shared by all four donors.

The donor population consisted of healthy HIV-negative adults with no recent acute infections or vaccinations. This CDR3 is 14 amino acids long. V shed 5 bases and J 7 bases; nucleotides not matched to a gene: 12. Germline V gene data show CDR1 as SGHRS and CDR2 as YFSETQ. The chain recombines TRBV5-1 with TRBJ2-7; 7 bases fit TRBD2. Material: naive CD4+ T cells from PBMCs. Subset indicated: CD45RA+ positively selected. The TCR was taken from a man younger than 30 in good health. Some clones in this sample may be carry-over from other donors' samples. The CDR3 here is CASRIDTVGGEQYF. CDR3 DNA: TGCGCCAGCAGAATCGATACGGTCGGGGGGGAGCAGTACTTC.